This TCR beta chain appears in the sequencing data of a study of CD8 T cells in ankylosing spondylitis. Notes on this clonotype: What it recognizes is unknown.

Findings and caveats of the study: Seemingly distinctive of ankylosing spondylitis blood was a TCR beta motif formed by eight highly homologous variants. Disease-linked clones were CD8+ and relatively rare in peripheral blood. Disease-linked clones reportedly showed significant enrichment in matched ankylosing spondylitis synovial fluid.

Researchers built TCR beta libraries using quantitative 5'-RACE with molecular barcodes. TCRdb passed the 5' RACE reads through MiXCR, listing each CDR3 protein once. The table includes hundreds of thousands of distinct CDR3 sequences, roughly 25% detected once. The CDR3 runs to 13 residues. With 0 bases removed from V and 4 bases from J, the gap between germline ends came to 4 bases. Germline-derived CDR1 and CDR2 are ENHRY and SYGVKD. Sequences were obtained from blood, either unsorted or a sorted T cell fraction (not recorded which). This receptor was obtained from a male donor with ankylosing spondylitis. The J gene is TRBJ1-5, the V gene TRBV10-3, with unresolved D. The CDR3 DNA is TGTGCCATCAGTGAGTCCAAAAATCAGCCCCAGCATTTT. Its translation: CAISESKNQPQHF.